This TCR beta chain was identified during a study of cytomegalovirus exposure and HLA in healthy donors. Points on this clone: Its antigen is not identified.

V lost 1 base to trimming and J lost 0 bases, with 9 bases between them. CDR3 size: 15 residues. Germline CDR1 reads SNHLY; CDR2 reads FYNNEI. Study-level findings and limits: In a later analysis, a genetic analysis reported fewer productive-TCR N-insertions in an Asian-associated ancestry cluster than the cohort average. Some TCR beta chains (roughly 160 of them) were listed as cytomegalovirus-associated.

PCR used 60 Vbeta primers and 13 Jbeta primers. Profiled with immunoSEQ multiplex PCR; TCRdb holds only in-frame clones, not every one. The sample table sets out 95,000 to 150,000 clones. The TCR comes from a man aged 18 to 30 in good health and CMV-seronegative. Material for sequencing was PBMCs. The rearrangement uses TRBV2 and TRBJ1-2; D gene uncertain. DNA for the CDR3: TGTGCCAGCAGTGAAGATAGCAGTGCTAACTATGGCTACACCTTC. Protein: CASSEDSSANYGYTF.